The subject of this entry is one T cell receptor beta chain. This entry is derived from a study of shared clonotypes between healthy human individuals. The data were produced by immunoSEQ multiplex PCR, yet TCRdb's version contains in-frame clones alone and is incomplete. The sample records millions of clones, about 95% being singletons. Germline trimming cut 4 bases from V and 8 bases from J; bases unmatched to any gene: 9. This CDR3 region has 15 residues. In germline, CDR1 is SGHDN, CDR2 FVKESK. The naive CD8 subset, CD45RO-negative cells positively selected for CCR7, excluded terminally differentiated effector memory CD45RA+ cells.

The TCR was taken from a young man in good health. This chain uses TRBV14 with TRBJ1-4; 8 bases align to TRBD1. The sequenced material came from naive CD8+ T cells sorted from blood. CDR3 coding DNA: TGTGCCAGCAGCCCCTGGGGGACAGGCGAAGAAAAACTGTTTTTT. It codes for CASSPWGTGEEKLFF.